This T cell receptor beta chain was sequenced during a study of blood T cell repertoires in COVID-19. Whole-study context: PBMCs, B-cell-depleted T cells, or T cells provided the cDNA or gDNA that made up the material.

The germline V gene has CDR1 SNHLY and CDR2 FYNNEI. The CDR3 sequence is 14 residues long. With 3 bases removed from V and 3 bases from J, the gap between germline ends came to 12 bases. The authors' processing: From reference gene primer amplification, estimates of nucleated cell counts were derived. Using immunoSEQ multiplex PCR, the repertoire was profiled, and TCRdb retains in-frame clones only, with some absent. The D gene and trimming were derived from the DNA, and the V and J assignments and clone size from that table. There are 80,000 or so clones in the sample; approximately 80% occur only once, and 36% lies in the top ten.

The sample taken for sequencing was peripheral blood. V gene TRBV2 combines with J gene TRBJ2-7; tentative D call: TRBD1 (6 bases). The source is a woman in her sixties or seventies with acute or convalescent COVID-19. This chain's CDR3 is CASSEDRDNYEQYF. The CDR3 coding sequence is TGTGCCAGCAGTGAGGACCGGGACAACTACGAGCAGTACTTC.